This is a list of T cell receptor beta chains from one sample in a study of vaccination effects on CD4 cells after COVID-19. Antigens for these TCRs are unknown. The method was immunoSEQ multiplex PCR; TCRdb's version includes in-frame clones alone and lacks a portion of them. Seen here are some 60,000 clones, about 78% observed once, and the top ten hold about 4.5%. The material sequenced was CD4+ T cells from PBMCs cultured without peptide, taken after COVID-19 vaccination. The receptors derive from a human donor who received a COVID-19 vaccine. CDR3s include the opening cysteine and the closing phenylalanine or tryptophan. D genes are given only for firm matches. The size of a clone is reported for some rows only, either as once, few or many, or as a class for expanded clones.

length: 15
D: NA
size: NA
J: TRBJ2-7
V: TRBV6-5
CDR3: CASSPPGLSFYEQYF
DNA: TGTGCCAGCAGCCCACCGGGACTTAGCTTCTACGAGCAGTACTTC

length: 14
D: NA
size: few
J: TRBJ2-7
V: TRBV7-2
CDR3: CASSPRTERYEQYF
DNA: TGTGCCAGCAGCCCCCGGACGGAACGCTACGAGCAGTACTTC

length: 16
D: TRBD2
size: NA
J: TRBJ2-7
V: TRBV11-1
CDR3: CASSLHTGLADYEQYF
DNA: TGTGCCAGCAGTCTTCACACTGGACTAGCGGACTACGAGCAGTACTTC

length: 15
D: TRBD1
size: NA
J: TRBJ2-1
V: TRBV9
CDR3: CASSEGQGGYNEQFF
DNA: TGTGCCAGCAGCGAGGGACAGGGGGGCTACAATGAGCAGTTCTTC

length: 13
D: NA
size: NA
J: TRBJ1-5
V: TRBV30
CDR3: CAWASNSNQPQHF
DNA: TGTGCCTGGGCCTCTAATAGCAATCAGCCCCAGCATTTT

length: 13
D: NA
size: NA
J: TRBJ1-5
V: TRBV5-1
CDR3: CASSWTVNQPQHF
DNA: TGCGCCAGCAGCTGGACAGTTAATCAGCCCCAGCATTTT

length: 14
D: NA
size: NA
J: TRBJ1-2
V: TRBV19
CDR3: CASSIRAANYGYTF
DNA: TGTGCCAGTAGTATACGGGCGGCAAACTATGGCTACACCTTC

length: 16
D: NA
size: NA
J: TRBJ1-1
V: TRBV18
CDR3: CASSQQGPTTATEAFF
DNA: TGTGCCAGCTCTCAACAGGGACCAACCACGGCCACTGAAGCTTTCTTT

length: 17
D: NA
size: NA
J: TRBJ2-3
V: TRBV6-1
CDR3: CASSALNSLQSTDTQYF
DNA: TGTGCCAGCAGTGCGCTTAACAGCCTACAAAGCACAGATACGCAGTATTTT

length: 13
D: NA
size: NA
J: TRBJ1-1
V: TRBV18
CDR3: CASSPTVNTEAFF
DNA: TGTGCCAGCTCACCTACAGTGAACACTGAAGCTTTCTTT

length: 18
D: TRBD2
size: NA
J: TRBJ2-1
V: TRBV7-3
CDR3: CASSLRAGGPASGNEQFF
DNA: TGTGCCAGCAGCTTAAGGGCGGGGGGGCCGGCGTCTGGGAATGAGCAGTTCTTC

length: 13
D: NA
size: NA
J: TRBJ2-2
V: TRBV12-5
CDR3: CASGLGYTGELFF
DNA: TGTGCTAGTGGTTTGGGTTACACCGGGGAGCTGTTTTTT

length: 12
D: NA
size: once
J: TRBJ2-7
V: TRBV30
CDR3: CAWSVWGREQYF
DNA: TGTGCCTGGAGTGTATGGGGGCGCGAGCAGTACTTC

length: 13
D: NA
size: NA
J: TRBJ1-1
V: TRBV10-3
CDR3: CAISPGGETEAFF
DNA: TGTGCCATCAGCCCCGGAGGGGAAACTGAAGCTTTCTTT

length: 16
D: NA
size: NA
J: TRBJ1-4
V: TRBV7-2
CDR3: CASSFAPWTVNEKLFF
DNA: TGTGCCAGCAGCTTCGCCCCATGGACAGTCAATGAAAAGCTGTTTTTT

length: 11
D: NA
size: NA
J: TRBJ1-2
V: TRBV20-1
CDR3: CSANPRYGYTF
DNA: TGCAGTGCAAATCCCAGATATGGCTACACCTTC

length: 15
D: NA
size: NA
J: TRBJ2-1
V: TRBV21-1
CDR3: CASSASSGDYNEQFF
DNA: TGTGCCAGCAGCGCCTCTAGCGGTGATTACAATGAGCAGTTCTTC

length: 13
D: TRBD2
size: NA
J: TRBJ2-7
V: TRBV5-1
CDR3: CASSFTREDEQYF
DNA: TGCGCCAGCAGCTTTACCCGGGAGGACGAGCAGTACTTC

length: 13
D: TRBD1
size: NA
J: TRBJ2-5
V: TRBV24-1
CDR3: CATQGTVRETQYF
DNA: TGTGCCACCCAAGGGACAGTCCGGGAGACCCAGTACTTC

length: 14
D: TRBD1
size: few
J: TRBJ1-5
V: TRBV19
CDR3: CASSTQGAGQPQHF
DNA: TGTGCCAGTAGTACTCAGGGGGCCGGTCAGCCCCAGCATTTT

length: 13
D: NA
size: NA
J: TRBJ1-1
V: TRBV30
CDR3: CAWSQTENTEAFF
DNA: TGTGCCTGGTCACAGACAGAGAACACTGAAGCTTTCTTT

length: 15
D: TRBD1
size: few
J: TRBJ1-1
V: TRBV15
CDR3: CATSRKRTGGEGAFF
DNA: TGTGCCACCAGCAGGAAAAGGACAGGGGGCGAGGGAGCTTTCTTT

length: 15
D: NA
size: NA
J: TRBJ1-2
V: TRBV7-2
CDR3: CASSGGTTGFSGYTF
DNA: TGTGCCAGCAGCGGGGGAACTACAGGTTTTAGTGGCTACACCTTC

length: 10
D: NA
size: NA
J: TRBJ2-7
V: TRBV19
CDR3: CASTTYEQYF
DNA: TGTGCCAGTACCACCTACGAGCAGTACTTC

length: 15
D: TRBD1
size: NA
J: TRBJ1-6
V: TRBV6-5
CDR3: CASSYRGQGNSPLHF
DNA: TGTGCCAGCAGTTACCGCGGACAGGGGAATTCACCCCTCCACTTT

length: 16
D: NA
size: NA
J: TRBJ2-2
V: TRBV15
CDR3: CATSPWGRSDTGELFF
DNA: TGTGCCACCAGCCCCTGGGGCAGGAGTGACACCGGGGAGCTGTTTTTT

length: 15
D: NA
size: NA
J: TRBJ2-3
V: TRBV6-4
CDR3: CASSEQHRRTDTQYF
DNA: TGTGCCAGCAGCGAACAGCACCGCCGCACAGATACGCAGTATTTT

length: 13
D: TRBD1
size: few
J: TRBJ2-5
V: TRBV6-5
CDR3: CASSSTGQETQYF
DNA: TGTGCCAGCAGCTCGACAGGGCAAGAGACCCAGTACTTC

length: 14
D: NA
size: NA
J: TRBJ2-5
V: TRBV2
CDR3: CASSAQNLQETQYF
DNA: TGTGCCAGCAGTGCACAGAACCTTCAAGAGACCCAGTACTTC